This T cell receptor beta chain is from a study of CD8+CD57+ T cells in acquired aplastic anemia. Germline V gene sequence: CDR1 DFQATT, CDR2 SNEGSKA (reference sequence). The CDR3 loop spans 15 amino acids. Losses at the gene ends were 3 bases for V and 6 bases for J; bases not matched to a gene: 9. Genomic DNA provided the template from which TCR beta VDJ and CDR3 profiles were obtained. TCRdb reprocessed the reads with MiXCR, giving one entry per CDR3 protein. This table has about 160,000 distinct CDR3 sequences, about 50% appearing once. Patients chosen for sequencing had shown CD8+CD57+ cell expansion by flow cytometry. Prior therapy had not been administered to any patient at the time of blood sampling.

The receptor comes from a human donor with aplastic anemia. The chain has TRBV20-1 and TRBJ2-3, with 10 bases that match TRBD2. Material for sequencing was sorted CD4+, CD8+, or CD8+CD57+ T cells (not recorded which) from PBMCs. The CDR3 reads CSASSASGRGDTQYF. The DNA of the CDR3 is TGCAGTGCTAGCTCGGCTAGCGGGAGAGGTGATACGCAGTATTTT.